This T cell receptor beta chain is from a study of post-analysis software for immune sequencing data. Study at large: Both relapsing-remitting and secondary progressive multiple sclerosis featured among the disease courses, as did progressive-relapsing multiple sclerosis.

Study results and limitations: Samples from a shared batch, those prepared together, strongly co-clustered by F measure. Five or six TRBV segments, including TRBV5-6, TRBV5-1 and TRBV20-1, were more frequent in patients than controls. A significant reduction in normalized Chao1 diversity was observed in multiple sclerosis patients versus controls.

The TCR beta cDNA libraries contained unique molecular identifiers. Researchers reported a few hundred thousand cDNA molecules coming from about 0.98 to 11 million T cells. TCRdb re-called the PCR reads with MiXCR, one entry per CDR3 protein. The sample holds roughly 600,000 distinct CDR3 sequences, roughly 45% seen once. This CDR3 spans 16 amino acids. V lost 3 bases and J lost 5; bases outside the gene matches: 10. Germline assignment: CDR1 SGHDT and CDR2 YYEEEE. Remarks on this clonotype: The antigen is unknown.

Sequenced sample: blood. The TCR comes from a girl aged 10 to 17 with multiple sclerosis. The chain has TRBV5-6 and TRBJ2-3; 9 bases line up with TRBD2. The DNA for the CDR3 is TGTGCCAGCAGCTCTCGGGCTAGCGGGAAGTTAGATACGCAGTATTTT. Amino acids: CASSSRASGKLDTQYF.